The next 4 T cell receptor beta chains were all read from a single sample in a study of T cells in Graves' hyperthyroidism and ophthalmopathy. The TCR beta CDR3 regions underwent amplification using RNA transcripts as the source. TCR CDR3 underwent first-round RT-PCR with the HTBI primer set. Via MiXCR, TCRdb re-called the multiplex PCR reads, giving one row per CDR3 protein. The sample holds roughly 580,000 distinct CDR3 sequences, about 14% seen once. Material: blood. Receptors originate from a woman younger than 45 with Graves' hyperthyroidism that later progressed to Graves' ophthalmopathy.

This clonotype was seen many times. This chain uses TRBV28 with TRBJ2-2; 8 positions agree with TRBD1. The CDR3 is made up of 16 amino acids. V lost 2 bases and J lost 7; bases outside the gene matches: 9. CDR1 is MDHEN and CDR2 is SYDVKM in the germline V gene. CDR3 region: CASSLGDRLLGGELFF. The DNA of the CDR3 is TGTGCCAGCAGTTTAGGGGACAGGCTACTTGGCGGGGAGCTGTTTTTT.

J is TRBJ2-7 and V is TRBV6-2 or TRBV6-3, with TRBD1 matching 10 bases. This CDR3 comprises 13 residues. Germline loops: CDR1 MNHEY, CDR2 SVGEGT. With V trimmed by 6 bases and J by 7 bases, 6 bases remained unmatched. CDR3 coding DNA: TGTGCCAGCAGGCCGGACAGGGGGGGAGAGCAGTACTTC. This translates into CASRPDRGGEQYF.

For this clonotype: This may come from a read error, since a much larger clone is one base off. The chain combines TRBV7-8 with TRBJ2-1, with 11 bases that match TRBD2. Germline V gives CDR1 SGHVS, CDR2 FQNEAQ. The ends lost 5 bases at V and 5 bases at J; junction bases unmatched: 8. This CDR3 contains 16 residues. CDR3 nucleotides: TGTGCCAGCAGCAACCCTAGCGGGGGGCTAGACAATGAGCAGTTCTTC. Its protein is CASSNPSGGLDNEQFF. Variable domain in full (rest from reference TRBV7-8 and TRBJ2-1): GAGVSQSPRYKVAKRGQDVALRCDPISGHVSLFWYQQALGQGPEFLTYFQNEAQLDKSGLPSDRFFAERPEGSVSTLKIQRTQQEDSAVYLCASSNPSGGLDNEQFFGPGTRLTVL.

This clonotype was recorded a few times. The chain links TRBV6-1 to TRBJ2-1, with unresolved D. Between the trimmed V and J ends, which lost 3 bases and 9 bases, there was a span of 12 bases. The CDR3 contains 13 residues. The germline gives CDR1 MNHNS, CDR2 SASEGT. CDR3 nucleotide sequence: TGTGCCAGCAGTGACAGAACCTACGGTGAGCAGTTCTTC. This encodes CASSDRTYGEQFF.